This paragraph reports one T cell receptor (beta chain). Its antigen is still unknown. This sample is part of a study of Ad26.COV2.S vaccination and SARS-CoV-2 variants. On the study more broadly: Ad26.COV2.S was injected intramuscularly once or twice, 56 days apart. Study-level points and caveats: Post-vaccination breadth of spike-specific CD8+ and CD4+ T cell responses was reportedly substantial. People who got the vaccine or the placebo had similar non-spike TCR breadth.

Indicated treatment: over 15 received Ad26.COV2.S at low or high dose, single or two shots; roughly five received placebo; per-sample allocation not given. Sampling occurred on day 63 after the first vaccine or placebo injection. Assay: immunoSEQ multiplex PCR; the TCRdb copy retains only in-frame clones and omits some. The sample lists about 680,000 clones, more than 80% occurring once. Trimming removed 2 bases from V and 6 bases from J, with 8 bases in between. Germline V gives CDR1 LNHNV, CDR2 YYDKDF (reference sequence). This CDR3 region has 13 residues. This rearrangement joins TRBV15 to TRBJ2-1; D not certain. The sequence was obtained from a person aged 18 to 65 who received the Ad26.COV2.S COVID-19 vaccine or a placebo. The material was peripheral blood, obtained in a trial of Ad26.COV2.S vaccine versus placebo. CDR3 amino acids: CATSRSSFNEQFF. In DNA form, the CDR3 reads TGTGCCACCAGCAGATCCTCTTTCAATGAGCAGTTCTTC.